This is a list of T cell receptor beta chains from one sample in a study of human T cells and chemical hapten exposure. TCRdb analysed the RACE reads with MiXCR anew, one entry per CDR3 protein. The repertoire consists of fewer than 70,000 distinct CDR3 sequences, with approximately 6.7% occurring once and the leading ten covering 1.5% to 2%. Specimen: whole blood, collected in connection with sensitization to the hapten diphenylcyclopropenone (DPC). The receptors originated from a woman aged 30 to 39 with alopecia areata. Some clones in this sample may be carry-over from other donors' samples. Each CDR3 is given with its conserved first and last residue. D genes are given only for firm matches. Expanded clones get a size class; other rows say once, few or many, or leave the size out.

TRBJ2-3 | TRBV7-9 | - | many | CASSFWATDTQYF | TGTGCCAGCAGCTTCTGGGCCACAGATACGCAGTATTTT
TRBJ2-1 | TRBV5-6 | TRBD2 | many | CASSLQRGVRSYNEQFF | TGTGCCAGCAGCTTGCAGCGGGGGGTCCGCTCCTACAATGAGCAGTTCTTC
TRBJ1-2 | TRBV3-1 | - | few | CASSPPREGYGYTF | TGTGCCAGCAGCCCTCCCAGGGAGGGCTATGGCTACACCTTC
TRBJ1-2 | TRBV20-1 | - | many | CSAPTGRAESYGYTF | TGCAGTGCCCCTACCGGGAGAGCGGAGAGCTATGGCTACACCTTC
TRBJ1-2 | TRBV7-2 | - | many | CASSLAAGGNYGYTF | TGTGCCAGCAGCTTAGCCGCCGGAGGTAACTATGGCTACACCTTC
TRBJ2-1 | TRBV11-2 | TRBD1 | many | CASSLDSPGQGKDEQFF | TGTGCCAGCAGCTTAGATTCTCCGGGACAGGGTAAAGATGAGCAGTTCTTC
TRBJ1-3 | TRBV6-6 | TRBD1 | many | CASSPSGTGGNTIYF | TGTGCCAGCAGTCCATCCGGGACAGGAGGAAACACCATATATTTT
TRBJ1-1 | TRBV12-3/TRBV12-4 | - | many | CASSFSTPMNTEAFF | TGTGCCAGCAGCTTCTCAACACCAATGAACACTGAAGCTTTCTTT
TRBJ2-3 | TRBV5-1 | - | many | CASSLGADSDTQYF | TGCGCCAGCAGCTTGGGGGCTGATTCAGATACGCAGTATTTT
TRBJ2-3 | TRBV5-1 | - | many | CASKDFRLGESDTQYF | TGCGCCAGCAAGGACTTCAGACTAGGGGAATCAGATACGCAGTATTTT
TRBJ1-5 | TRBV12-3/TRBV12-4 | - | few | CASSFGIWSNQPQHF | TGTGCCAGCAGTTTTGGCATATGGAGCAATCAGCCCCAGCATTTT
TRBJ1-2 | TRBV18 | - | many | CASSPPGYEDYTF | TGTGCCAGCTCACCACCGGGGTATGAGGACTACACCTTC
TRBJ2-2 | TRBV5-1 | TRBD1 | many | CASSATGVDTGELFF | TGCGCCAGCAGCGCGACAGGGGTCGACACCGGGGAGCTGTTTTTT
TRBJ2-3 | TRBV2 | TRBD1 | many | CASSGRTGGTDTQYF | TGTGCCAGCAGTGGGCGGACAGGGGGAACAGATACGCAGTATTTT
TRBJ1-1 | TRBV7-2 | - | medium-sized | CASSFGGPEAFF | TGTGCCAGCAGCTTCGGCGGGCCTGAAGCTTTCTTT
TRBJ1-2 | TRBV2 | TRBD1 | many | CASIRTGAGYYGYTF | TGTGCCAGCATTCGGACAGGGGCAGGGTACTATGGCTACACCTTC
TRBJ2-1 | TRBV29-1 | - | many | CSVEDQVVSYNEQFF | TGCAGCGTTGAAGATCAAGTAGTCTCCTACAATGAGCAGTTCTTC
TRBJ1-1 | TRBV5-4 | - | many | CASSLGSGEITEAFF | TGTGCCAGCAGCTTGGGATCCGGGGAGATCACTGAAGCTTTCTTT
TRBJ1-1 | TRBV19 | - | many | CASSVEGWTEAFF | TGTGCCAGTAGTGTGGAGGGGTGGACTGAAGCTTTCTTT
TRBJ2-7 | TRBV7-3 | - | many | CASSLTGGQGGYEQYF | TGTGCCAGCAGCTTAACGGGGGGACAAGGGGGTTACGAGCAGTACTTC
TRBJ2-7 | TRBV18 | - | many | CASSPSSTYEQYF | TGTGCCAGCTCACCATCATCGACCTACGAGCAGTACTTC
TRBJ1-2 | TRBV6-2/TRBV6-3 | - | - | CASRTEAINYGYTF | TGTGCCAGCAGGACGGAGGCGATTAACTATGGCTACACCTTC
TRBJ2-1 | TRBV14 | - | many | CASSQVSGSEQFF | TGTGCCAGCAGCCAAGTTAGTGGCAGTGAGCAGTTCTTC
TRBJ1-5 | TRBV16 | - | many | CASSQSGALGQPQHF | TGTGCCAGCAGCCAATCGGGGGCTTTAGGTCAGCCCCAGCATTTT
TRBJ2-7 | TRBV5-4 | TRBD1 | - | CASRETGTGYYEQYF | TGTGCCAGCAGGGAAACCGGGACAGGGTACTACGAGCAGTACTTC
TRBJ1-1 | TRBV13 | - | few | CASSLVVRGFEAFF | TGTGCCAGCAGCTTAGTTGTCAGGGGATTTGAAGCTTTCTTT
TRBJ2-2 | TRBV12-3/TRBV12-4 | - | many | CASRRTANTGELFF | TGTGCCAGCAGAAGGACAGCGAACACCGGGGAGCTGTTTTTT
TRBJ1-1 | TRBV30 | - | many | CASKGQTTEAFF | TGTGCTTCGAAAGGGCAGACCACTGAAGCTTTCTTT
TRBJ2-3 | TRBV12-5 | - | many | CASGTSADTQYF | TGTGCTAGTGGGACCTCGGCAGATACGCAGTATTTT
TRBJ1-5 | TRBV6-1 | - | many | CASGQPTVYSNQPQHF | TGTGCCAGCGGACAACCGACAGTTTATAGCAATCAGCCCCAGCATTTT
TRBJ2-1 | TRBV7-9 | - | few | CASSPPPGQIGGNEQFF | TGTGCCAGCAGCCCGCCGCCGGGACAAATAGGGGGCAATGAGCAGTTCTTC
TRBJ2-2 | TRBV19 | TRBD1 | - | CASSGQGSTGELFF | TGTGCCAGTAGTGGACAGGGAAGCACCGGGGAGCTGTTTTTT
TRBJ2-3 | TRBV18 | TRBD1 | few | CASSKTGSVTDTQYF | TGTGCCAGCTCAAAGACAGGGTCGGTTACAGATACGCAGTATTTT
TRBJ1-6 | TRBV5-1 | TRBD1 | many | CASSLGRTGGNSPLHF | TGCGCCAGCAGCTTGGGTCGCACAGGGGGTAACTCACCCCTCCACTTT
TRBJ2-3 | TRBV20-1 | - | many | CSARDSRGANGYF | TGCAGTGCTAGAGATTCACGGGGGGCGAATGGGTATTTT
TRBJ2-3 | TRBV13 | TRBD2 | many | CASSGGSGLADTDTQYF | TGTGCCAGCAGCGGCGGGTCGGGTCTAGCGGACACAGATACGCAGTATTTT
TRBJ2-5 | TRBV12-3/TRBV12-4 | TRBD2 | many | CASRDRSGGPEETQYF | TGTGCCAGCCGGGACCGCAGCGGGGGGCCTGAAGAGACCCAGTACTTC
TRBJ1-2 | TRBV29-1 | TRBD1 | many | CSVIWDRGPYGYTF | TGCAGCGTTATTTGGGACAGGGGCCCGTATGGCTACACCTTC
TRBJ2-4 | TRBV15 | - | few | CATSRDGGSAKNIQYF | TGTGCCACCAGCAGAGATGGGGGGTCGGCCAAAAACATTCAGTACTTC